This T cell receptor (beta chain) was recorded in a study of T cell repertoires in cytomegalovirus infection. Study overall: CMV epitopes in the study were HLA-C-restricted (recently identified) and HLA-B-restricted (well studied).

CDR1 is MNHNS, CDR2 SASEGT, per germline. The ends were cut back, 10 bases at V and 6 bases at J, with 8 bases in the middle. The length of the CDR3 is 10 residues. The sample holds many counts of this clonotype. As yet, its antigen is unknown. One entry per CDR3 protein results from TCRdb running MiXCR on the reads. The sample lists some 800,000 distinct CDR3 sequences; less than 35% were seen once. This receptor was obtained from a human donor in good health (CMV status not recorded). Some clones in this sample may be carry-over from other donors' samples. This specimen consisted of cultured CD8+ T cells from PBMCs, obtained from culture after CMV antigen stimulation. The chain employs TRBV6-1 and TRBJ2-3; D ambiguous. This CDR3 reads CATKSDTQYF. CDR3 DNA: TGTGCCACCAAGAGTGATACGCAGTATTTT.